This TCR gamma chain was found in a study of gamma delta lymphoproliferative disorders and STAT genes. Study details: The LymphoTrack Dx TCRG Assay amplified gamma chains from at least 50 ng of genomic DNA. Delta libraries were made per EuroClonality-NGS working group procedure. General observations from the study: Low-frequency NGS calls may be less specific, so public or private leukemic clones need confirmation. Gamma repertoires grouped patients separately from controls; delta repertoires showed no separation.

TCRdb reprocessed the multiplex PCR reads through CATT. The table lists approximately 700 gamma-chain clones, about a tenth of them singletons. The J segment lost 7 bases and the V segment lost 2 bases, leaving 5 bases of the junction unmatched. CDR1 is EGSTGY and CDR2 is YDSYTSSV in the germline V gene. The CDR3 sequence is 12 residues long. This clone is deemed medium-sized. Its antigen remains unidentified. Genomic DNA from isolated PBMCs served as the sequencing template. This chain links TRGV4 with TRGJ1 or TRGJ2. TCRdb records no J gene; here it was assigned by comparing the DNA to germline. Sequencing was done on a sample of blood. The source is a human donor in good health. The CDR3 DNA follows: TGTGCCACCTGGGATGCAGGATATAAGAAACTCTTT. As protein: CATWDAGYKKLF.